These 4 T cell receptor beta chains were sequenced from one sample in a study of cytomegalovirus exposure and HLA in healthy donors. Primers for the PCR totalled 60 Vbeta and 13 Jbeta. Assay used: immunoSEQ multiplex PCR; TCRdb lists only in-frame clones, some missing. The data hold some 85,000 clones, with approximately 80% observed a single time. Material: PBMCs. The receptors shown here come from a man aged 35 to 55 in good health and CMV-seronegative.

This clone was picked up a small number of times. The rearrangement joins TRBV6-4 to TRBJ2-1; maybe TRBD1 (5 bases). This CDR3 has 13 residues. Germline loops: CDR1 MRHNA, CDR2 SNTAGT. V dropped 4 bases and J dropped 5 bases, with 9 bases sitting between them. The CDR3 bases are TGTGCCAGCAGTGGGGGCAGCCACAATGAGCAGTTCTTC. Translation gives CASSGGSHNEQFF.

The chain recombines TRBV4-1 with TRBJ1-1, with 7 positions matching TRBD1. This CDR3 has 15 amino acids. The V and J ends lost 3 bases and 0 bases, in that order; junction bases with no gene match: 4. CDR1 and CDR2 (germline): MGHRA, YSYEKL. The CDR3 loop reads CASSHQGVMNTEAFF. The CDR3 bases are TGCGCCAGCAGCCACCAGGGGGTCATGAACACTGAAGCTTTCTTT.

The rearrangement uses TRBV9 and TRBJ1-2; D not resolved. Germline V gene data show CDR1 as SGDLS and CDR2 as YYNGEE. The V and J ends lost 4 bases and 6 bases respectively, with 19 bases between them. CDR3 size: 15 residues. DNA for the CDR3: TGTGCCAGCAGCCCAAGTATGTTGACAACGCATGGCTACACCTTC. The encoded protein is CASSPSMLTTHGYTF.

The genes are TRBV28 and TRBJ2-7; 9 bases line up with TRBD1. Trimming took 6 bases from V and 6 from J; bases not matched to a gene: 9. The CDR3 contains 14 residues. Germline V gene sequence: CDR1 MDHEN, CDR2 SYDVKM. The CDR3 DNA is TGTGCCAGCAGAATACAGGGGGCCGGTCGCGAGCAGTACTTC. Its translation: CASRIQGAGREQYF.